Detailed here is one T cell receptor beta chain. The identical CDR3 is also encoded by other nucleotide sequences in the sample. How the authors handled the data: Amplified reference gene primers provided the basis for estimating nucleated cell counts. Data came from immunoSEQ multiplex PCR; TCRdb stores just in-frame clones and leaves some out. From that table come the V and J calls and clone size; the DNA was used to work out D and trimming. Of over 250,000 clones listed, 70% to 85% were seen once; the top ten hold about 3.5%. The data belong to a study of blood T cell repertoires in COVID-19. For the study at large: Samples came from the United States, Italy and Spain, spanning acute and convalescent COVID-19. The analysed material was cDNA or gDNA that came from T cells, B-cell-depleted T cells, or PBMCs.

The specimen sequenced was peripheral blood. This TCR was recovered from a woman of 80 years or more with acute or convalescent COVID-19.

The CDR3 protein is CASSSRDRDYNEQFF. CDR3 nucleotide sequence: TGTGCCAGCAGTTCTAGGGACAGAGATTACAATGAGCAGTTCTTC. The chain recombines TRBV27 with TRBJ2-1; 7 nucleotides agree with TRBD1. The CDR3 totals 15 residues. V was pared by 4 bases and J by 4 bases, with 7 bases of the junction left unmatched. The germline gives CDR1 MNHEY, CDR2 SMNVEV (reference sequence).